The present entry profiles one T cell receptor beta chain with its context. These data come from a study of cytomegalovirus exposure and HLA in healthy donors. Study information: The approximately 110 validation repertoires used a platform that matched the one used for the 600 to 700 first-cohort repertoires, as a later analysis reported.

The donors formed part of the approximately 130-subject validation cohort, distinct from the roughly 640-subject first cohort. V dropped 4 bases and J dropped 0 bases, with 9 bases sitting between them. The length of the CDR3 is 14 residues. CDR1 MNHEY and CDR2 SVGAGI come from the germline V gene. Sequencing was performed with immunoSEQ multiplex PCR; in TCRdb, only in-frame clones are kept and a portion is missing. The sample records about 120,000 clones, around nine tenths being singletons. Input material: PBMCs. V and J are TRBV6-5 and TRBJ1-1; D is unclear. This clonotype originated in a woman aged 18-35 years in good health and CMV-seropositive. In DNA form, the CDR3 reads TGTGCCAGCAGTTTACAGATAATGAACACTGAAGCTTTCTTT. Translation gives CASSLQIMNTEAFF.